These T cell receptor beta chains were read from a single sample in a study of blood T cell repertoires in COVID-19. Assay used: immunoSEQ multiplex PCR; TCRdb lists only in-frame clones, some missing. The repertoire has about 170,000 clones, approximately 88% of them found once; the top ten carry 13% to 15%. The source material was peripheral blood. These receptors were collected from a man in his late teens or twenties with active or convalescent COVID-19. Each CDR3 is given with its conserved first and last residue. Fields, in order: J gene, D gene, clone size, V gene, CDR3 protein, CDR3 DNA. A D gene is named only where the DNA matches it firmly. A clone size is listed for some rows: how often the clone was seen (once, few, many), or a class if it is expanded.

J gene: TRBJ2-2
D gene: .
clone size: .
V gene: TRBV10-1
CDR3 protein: CASSESRHAGELFF
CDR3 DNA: TGCGCCAGCAGTGAGAGTCGACACGCCGGGGAGCTGTTTTTT

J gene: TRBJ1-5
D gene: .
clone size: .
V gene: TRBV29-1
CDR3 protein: CSVQDTSNQPQHF
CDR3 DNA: TGCAGCGTCCAGGACACCAGCAATCAGCCCCAGCATTTT

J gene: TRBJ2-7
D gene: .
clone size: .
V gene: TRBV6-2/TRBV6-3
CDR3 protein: CASSTLTLTWEQYF
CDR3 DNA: TGTGCCAGCAGCACCCTCACACTAACCTGGGAGCAGTACTTC

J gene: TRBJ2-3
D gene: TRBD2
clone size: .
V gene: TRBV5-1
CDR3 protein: CASSPRGDPPDTQYF
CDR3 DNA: TGCGCCAGCAGCCCACGGGGGGATCCCCCAGATACGCAGTATTTT

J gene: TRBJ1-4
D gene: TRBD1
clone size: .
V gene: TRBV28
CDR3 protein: CASSSPRQGQGEKLFF
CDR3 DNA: TGTGCCAGCAGTTCCCCCCGACAGGGCCAAGGCGAAAAACTGTTTTTT

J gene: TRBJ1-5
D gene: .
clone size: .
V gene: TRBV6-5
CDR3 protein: CASRTGYQPQHF
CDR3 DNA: TGTGCCAGCAGAACAGGGTATCAGCCCCAGCATTTT

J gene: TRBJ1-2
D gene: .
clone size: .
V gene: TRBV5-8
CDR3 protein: CASSSWTLSTGYTF
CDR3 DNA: TGTGCCAGCAGCTCGTGGACTCTTTCTACTGGCTACACCTTC

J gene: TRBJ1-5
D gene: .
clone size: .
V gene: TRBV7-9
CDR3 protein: CASSLSNSNQPQHF
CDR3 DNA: TGTGCCAGCAGCCTCAGTAATAGCAATCAGCCCCAGCATTTT

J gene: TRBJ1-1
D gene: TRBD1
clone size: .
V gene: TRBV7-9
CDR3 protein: CASSSGQGGVGTEAFF
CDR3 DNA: TGTGCCAGCAGCTCCGGACAGGGAGGTGTGGGCACTGAAGCTTTCTTT

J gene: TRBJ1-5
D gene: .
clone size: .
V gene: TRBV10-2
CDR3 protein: CASTPQGRGNQPQHF
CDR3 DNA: TGCGCCAGCACCCCCCAGGGCCGCGGCAATCAGCCCCAGCATTTT

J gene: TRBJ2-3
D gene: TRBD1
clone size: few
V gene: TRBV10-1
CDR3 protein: CASSESTGEWSTDTQYF
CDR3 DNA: TGCGCCAGCAGTGAGTCGACAGGGGAGTGGAGCACAGATACGCAGTATTTT

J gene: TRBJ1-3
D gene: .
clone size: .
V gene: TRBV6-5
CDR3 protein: CASKFAGGNTIYF
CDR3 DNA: TGTGCCAGCAAATTTGCTGGCGGAAACACCATATATTTT

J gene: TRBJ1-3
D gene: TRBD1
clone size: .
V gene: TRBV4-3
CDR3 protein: CASSQGTGSGNTIYF
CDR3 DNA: TGCGCCAGCAGCCAAGGGACAGGGTCTGGAAACACCATATATTTT

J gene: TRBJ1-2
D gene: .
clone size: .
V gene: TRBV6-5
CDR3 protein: CASSRDTFTNYGYTF
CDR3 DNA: TGTGCCAGCAGCCGGGACACCTTTACTAACTATGGCTACACCTTC

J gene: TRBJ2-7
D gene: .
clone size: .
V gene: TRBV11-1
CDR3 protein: CASSLRAGKSYEQYF
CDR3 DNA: TGTGCCAGCAGCTTAAGGGCGGGGAAATCCTACGAGCAGTACTTC

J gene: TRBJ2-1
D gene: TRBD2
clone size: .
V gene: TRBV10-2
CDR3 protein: CASSEYPPGLVSNEQFF
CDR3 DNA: TGCGCCAGCAGTGAGTACCCACCGGGACTAGTAAGCAATGAGCAGTTCTTC

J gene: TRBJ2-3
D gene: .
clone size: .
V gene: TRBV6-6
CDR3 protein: CASSYSSGTTDTQYF
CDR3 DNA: TGTGCCAGCAGTTACTCCTCGGGAACCACAGATACGCAGTATTTT

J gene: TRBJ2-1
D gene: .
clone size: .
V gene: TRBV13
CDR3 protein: CASNFNYRQGGYNEQFF
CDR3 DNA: TGTGCCAGCAACTTCAACTATAGACAGGGAGGCTACAATGAGCAGTTCTTC

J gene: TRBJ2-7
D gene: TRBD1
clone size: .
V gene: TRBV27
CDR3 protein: CASSPQTGPYEQYF
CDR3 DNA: TGTGCCAGCAGCCCCCAGACAGGGCCCTACGAGCAGTACTTC

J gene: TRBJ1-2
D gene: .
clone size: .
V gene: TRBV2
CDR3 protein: CASSEEGGPNYGYTF
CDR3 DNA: TGTGCCAGCAGTGAGGAAGGGGGACCTAACTATGGCTACACCTTC

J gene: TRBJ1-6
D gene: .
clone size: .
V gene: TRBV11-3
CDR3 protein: CASSLGGRNSPLHF
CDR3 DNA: TGTGCCAGCAGCTTAGGGGGGAGGAATTCACCCCTCCACTTT

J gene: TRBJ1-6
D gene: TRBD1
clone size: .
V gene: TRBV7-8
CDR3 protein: CASSLRDSSGLVSSSYNSPLHF
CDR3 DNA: TGTGCCAGCAGCTTACGGGACAGTTCAGGATTAGTCTCGAGCTCCTATAATTCACCCCTCCACTTT

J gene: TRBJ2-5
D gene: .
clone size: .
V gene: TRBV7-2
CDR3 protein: CASSLRGGWETQYF
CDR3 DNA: TGTGCCAGCAGCTTAAGGGGGGGATGGGAGACCCAGTACTTC

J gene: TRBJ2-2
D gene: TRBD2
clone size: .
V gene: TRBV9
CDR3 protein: CASSVGLADTGELFF
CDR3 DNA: TGTGCCAGCAGCGTGGGACTAGCGGACACCGGGGAGCTGTTTTTT

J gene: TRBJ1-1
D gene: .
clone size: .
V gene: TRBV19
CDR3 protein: CASSTNQQGMNTEAFF
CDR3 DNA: TGTGCCAGTAGTACAAACCAACAGGGCATGAACACTGAAGCTTTCTTT

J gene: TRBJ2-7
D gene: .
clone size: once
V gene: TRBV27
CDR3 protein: CASSLSAPSSVTQGKRGYEQYF
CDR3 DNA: TGTGCCAGCAGTTTATCGGCCCCCTCGAGTGTGACCCAGGGGAAGAGGGGGTACGAGCAGTACTTC

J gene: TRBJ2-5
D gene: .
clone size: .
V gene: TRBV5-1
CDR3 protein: CASSQKTAQETQYF
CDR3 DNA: TGCGCCAGCAGCCAGAAGACAGCCCAAGAGACCCAGTACTTC

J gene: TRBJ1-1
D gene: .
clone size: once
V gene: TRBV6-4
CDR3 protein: CASSDSTGGAFF
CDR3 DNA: TGTGCCAGCAGTGACTCGACCGGGGGAGCTTTCTTT

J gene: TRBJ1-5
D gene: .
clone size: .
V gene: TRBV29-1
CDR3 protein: CSVEEVGFLSNQPQHF
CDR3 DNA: TGCAGCGTTGAAGAAGTCGGGTTTCTGTCCAATCAGCCCCAGCATTTT

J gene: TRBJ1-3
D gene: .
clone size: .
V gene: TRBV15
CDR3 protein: CATSRGRAGNTIYF
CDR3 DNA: TGTGCCACCAGCAGAGGCAGGGCTGGAAACACCATATATTTT

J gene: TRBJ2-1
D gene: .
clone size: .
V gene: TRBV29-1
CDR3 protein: CSVGSLYNEQFF
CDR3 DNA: TGCAGCGTGGGGAGCCTCTACAATGAGCAGTTCTTC

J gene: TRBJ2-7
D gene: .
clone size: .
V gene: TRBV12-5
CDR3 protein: CASGPPGTGVLEQYF
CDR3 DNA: TGTGCTAGTGGTCCGCCGGGGACGGGGGTGCTCGAGCAGTACTTC

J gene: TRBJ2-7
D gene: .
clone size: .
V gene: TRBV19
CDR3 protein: CASSLAKGDEQYF
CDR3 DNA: TGTGCCAGTAGTCTGGCAAAGGGAGACGAGCAGTACTTC

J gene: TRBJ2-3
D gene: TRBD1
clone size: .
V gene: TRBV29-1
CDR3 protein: CSYRDRGSTDTQYF
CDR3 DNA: TGCAGCTATCGGGACAGGGGGAGCACAGATACGCAGTATTTT

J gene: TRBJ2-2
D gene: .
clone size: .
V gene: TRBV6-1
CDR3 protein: CASSDGRESGELFF
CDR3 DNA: TGTGCCAGCAGTGACGGCAGGGAATCCGGGGAGCTGTTTTTT

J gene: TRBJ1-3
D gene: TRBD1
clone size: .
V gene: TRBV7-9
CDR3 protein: CASSPRTGGNTIYF
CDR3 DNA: TGTGCCAGCAGCCCCCGGACAGGTGGAAACACCATATATTTT

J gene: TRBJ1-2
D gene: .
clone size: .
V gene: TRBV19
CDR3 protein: CASSTQGNYGYTF
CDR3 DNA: TGTGCCAGTAGTACACAGGGTAACTATGGCTACACCTTC

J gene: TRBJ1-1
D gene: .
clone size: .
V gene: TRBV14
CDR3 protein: CASSQDPTMNTEAFF
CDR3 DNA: TGTGCCAGCAGCCAAGATCCAACAATGAACACTGAAGCTTTCTTT

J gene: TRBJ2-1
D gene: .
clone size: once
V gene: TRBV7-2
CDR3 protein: CASSLDRSWSMENEQFF
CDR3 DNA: TGTGCCAGCAGCTTAGATCGAAGCTGGAGTATGGAGAATGAGCAGTTCTTC

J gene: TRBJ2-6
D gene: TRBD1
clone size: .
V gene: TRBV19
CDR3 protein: CASSITGQGVYSGANVLTF
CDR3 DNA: TGTGCCAGTAGTATCACCGGACAGGGTGTTTACTCTGGGGCCAACGTCCTGACTTTC

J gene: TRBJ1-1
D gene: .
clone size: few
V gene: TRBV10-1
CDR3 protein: CASSESRRQAFF
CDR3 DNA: TGCGCCAGCAGTGAGTCGCGGAGACAAGCTTTCTTT

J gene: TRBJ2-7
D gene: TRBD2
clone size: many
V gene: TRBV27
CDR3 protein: CASGRAGGTYEQYF
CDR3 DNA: TGTGCCAGCGGTAGGGCGGGAGGGACATACGAGCAGTACTTC

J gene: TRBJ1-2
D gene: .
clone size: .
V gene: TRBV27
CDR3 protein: CASSLRGNYGYTF
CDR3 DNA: TGTGCCAGCAGTTTAAGGGGGAACTATGGCTACACCTTC

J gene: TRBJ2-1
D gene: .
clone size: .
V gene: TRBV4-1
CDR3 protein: CASSQVSLVSEQFF
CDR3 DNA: TGCGCCAGCAGCCAAGTTTCCCTAGTGAGTGAGCAGTTCTTC

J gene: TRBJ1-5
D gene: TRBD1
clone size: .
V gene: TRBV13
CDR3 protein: CASSDRDRGSNQPQHF
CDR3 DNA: TGTGCCAGCAGCGACCGGGACAGGGGAAGCAATCAGCCCCAGCATTTT

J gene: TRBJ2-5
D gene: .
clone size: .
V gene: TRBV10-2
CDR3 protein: CASSDAGVQETQYF
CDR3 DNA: TGCGCCAGCAGTGATGCAGGTGTCCAAGAGACCCAGTACTTC

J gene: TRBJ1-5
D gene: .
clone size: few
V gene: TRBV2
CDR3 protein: CASRIFRGSNQPQHF
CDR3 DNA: TGTGCCAGCAGGATTTTCAGGGGTAGCAATCAGCCCCAGCATTTT

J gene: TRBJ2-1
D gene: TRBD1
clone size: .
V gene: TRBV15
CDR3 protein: CATSKQGVNEQFF
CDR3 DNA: TGTGCCACCAGCAAACAGGGGGTCAATGAGCAGTTCTTC

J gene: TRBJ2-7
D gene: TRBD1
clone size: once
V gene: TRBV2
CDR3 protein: CASSERQGAFEQYF
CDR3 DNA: TGTGCCAGCAGTGAAAGACAGGGGGCATTTGAGCAGTACTTC

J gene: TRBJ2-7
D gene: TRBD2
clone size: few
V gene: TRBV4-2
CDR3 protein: CASSRLTPRLAGGQTYEQYF
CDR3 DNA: TGTGCCAGCAGCAGACTCACCCCAAGACTAGCGGGGGGCCAAACCTACGAGCAGTACTTC

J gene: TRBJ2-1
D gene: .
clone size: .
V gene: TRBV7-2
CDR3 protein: CASSFQGRPYNEQFF
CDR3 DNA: TGTGCCAGCAGCTTTCAGGGAAGGCCCTACAATGAGCAGTTCTTC

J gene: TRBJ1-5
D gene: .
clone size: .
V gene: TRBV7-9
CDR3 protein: CASSLSHQPQHF
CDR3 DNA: TGTGCCAGCAGCTTAAGCCACCAGCCCCAGCATTTT

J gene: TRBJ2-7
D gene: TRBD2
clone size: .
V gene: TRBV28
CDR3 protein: CASRGGTRAGSYEQYF
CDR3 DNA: TGTGCCAGCAGGGGGGGGACCCGCGCGGGGTCCTACGAGCAGTACTTC

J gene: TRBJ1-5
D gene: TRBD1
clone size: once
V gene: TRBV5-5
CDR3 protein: CASSWTGGNQPQHF
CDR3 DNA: TGTGCCAGCAGCTGGACAGGGGGCAATCAGCCCCAGCATTTT

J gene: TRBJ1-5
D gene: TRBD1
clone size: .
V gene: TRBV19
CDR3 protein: CASSPRDRDDQPQHF
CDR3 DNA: TGTGCCAGTAGTCCCAGGGACAGGGACGATCAGCCCCAGCATTTT